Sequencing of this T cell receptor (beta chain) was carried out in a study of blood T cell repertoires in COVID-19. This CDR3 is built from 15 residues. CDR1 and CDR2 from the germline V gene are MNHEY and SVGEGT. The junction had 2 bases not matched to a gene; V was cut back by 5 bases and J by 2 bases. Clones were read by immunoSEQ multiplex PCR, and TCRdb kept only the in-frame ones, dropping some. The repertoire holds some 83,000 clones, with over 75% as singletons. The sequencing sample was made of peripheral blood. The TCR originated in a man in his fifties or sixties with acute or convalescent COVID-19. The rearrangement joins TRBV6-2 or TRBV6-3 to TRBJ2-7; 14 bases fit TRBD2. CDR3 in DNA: TGTGCCAGCAGTCGGGGACTAGCGGGAGCCTACGAGCAGTACTTC. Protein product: CASSRGLAGAYEQYF.